What follows is one TCR beta chain and its context. As yet, its antigen is unknown. V was pared by 5 bases and J by 2 bases, with 3 bases of the junction left unmatched. CDR1 is SGHTA, CDR2 FQGNSA, per germline. CDR3 length: 14 amino acids. This specimen belongs to a study of T cell responses to AZD1222 COVID-19 vaccine. The study, taken as a whole, reports: Donors in the cohort were predominantly white British and more often female, and clonal diversity was possibly underestimated.

Profiled with immunoSEQ multiplex PCR; TCRdb holds only in-frame clones, not every one. The sample lists around 180,000 clones, about nine tenths occurring once. The material sequenced was peripheral blood, taken on day 0 of AZD1222 vaccination. This rearrangement joins TRBV7-2 to TRBJ1-2; 9 bases are a match to TRBD1. The receptor comes from an adult in good health. CDR3 residues: CASSETGGNYGYTF. The CDR3 bases are TGTGCCAGCAGCGAGACAGGGGGGAACTATGGCTACACCTTC. Based on the CDR3 plus reference TRBV7-2 and TRBJ1-2, the full variable domain is GAGVSQSPSNKVTEKGKDVELRCDPISGHTALYWYRQSLGQGLEFLIYFQGNSAPDKSGLPSDRFSAERTGGSVSTLTIQRTQQEDSAVYLCASSETGGNYGYTFGSGTRLTVV.